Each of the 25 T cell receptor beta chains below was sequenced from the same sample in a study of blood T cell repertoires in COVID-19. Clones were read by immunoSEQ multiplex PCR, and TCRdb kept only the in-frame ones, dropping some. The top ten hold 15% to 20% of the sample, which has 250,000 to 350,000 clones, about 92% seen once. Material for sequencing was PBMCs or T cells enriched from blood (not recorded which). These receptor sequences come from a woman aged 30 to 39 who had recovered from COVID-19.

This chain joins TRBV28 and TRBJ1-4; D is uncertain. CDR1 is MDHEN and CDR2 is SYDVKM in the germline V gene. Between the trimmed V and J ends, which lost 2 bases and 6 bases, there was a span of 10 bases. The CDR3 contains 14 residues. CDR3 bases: TGTGCCAGCAGTTTACTCATGGGAGATGAAAAACTGTTTTTT. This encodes CASSLLMGDEKLFF.

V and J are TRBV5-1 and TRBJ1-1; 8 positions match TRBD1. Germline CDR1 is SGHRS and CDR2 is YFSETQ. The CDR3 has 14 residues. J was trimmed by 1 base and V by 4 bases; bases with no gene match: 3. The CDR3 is CASSIGQGNTEAFF. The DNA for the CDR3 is TGCGCCAGCAGCATAGGACAGGGGAACACTGAAGCTTTCTTT.

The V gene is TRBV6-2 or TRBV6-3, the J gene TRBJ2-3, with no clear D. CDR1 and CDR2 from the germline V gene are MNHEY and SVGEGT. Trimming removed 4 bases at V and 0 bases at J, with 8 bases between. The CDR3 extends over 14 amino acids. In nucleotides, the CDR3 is TGTGCCAGCAGTTCCGTGACTAGCACAGATACGCAGTATTTT. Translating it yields CASSSVTSTDTQYF.

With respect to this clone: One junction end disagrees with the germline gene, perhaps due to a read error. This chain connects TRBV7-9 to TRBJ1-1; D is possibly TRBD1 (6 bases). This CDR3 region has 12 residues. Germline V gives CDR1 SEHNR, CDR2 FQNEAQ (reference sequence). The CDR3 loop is CASSRDRDKTQF. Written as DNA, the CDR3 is TGTGCCAGCAGCCGCGACCGGGACAAGACACAATTT.

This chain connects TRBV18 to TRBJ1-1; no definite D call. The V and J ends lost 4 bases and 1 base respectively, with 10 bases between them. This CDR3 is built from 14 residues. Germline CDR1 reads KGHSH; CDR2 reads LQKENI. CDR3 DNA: TGTGCCAGCTCACGTCTCACGGGGAACACTGAAGCTTTCTTT. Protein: CASSRLTGNTEAFF.

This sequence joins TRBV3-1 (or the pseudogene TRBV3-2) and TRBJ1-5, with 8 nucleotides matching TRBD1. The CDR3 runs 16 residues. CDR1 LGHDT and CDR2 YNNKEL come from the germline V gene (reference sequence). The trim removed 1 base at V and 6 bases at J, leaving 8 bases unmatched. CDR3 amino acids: CASSQGVGQGFQPQHF. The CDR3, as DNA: TGTGCCAGCAGCCAAGGGGTCGGACAGGGATTTCAGCCCCAGCATTTT.

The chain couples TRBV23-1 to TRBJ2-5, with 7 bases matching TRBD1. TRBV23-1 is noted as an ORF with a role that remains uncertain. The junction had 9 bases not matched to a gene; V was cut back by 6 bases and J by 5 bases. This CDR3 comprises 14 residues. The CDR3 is CASSVTGRGETQYF. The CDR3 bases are TGCGCCAGCAGCGTAACGGGCAGGGGGGAGACCCAGTACTTC.

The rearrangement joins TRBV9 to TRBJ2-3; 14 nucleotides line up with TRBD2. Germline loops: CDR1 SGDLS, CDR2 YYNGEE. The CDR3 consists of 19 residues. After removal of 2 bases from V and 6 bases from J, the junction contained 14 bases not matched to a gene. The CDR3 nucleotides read TGTGCCAGCAGCGTTGGTAGACTAGCGGGAGGGCCGGCGAGGGATACGCAGTATTTT. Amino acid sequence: CASSVGRLAGGPARDTQYF.

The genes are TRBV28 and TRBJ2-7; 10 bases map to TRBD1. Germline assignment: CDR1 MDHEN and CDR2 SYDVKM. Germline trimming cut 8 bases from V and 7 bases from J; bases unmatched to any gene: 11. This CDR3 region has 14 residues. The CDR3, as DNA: TGTGCCAGCGGCCACGGACAGGGGGTAGGGGAGCAGTACTTC. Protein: CASGHGQGVGEQYF.

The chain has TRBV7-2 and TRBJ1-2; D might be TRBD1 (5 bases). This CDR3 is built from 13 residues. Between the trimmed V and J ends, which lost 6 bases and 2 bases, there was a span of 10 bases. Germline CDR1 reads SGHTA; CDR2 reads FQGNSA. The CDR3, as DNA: TGTGCCAGCAGGGGGCAGGAGAACTATGGCTACACCTTC. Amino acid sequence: CASRGQENYGYTF.

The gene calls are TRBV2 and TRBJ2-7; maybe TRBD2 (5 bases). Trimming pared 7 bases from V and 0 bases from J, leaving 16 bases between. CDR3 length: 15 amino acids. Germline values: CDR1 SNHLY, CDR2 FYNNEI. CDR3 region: CASKTNTASSYEQYF. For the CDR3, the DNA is TGTGCCAGCAAGACTAACACGGCTAGCTCCTACGAGCAGTACTTC.

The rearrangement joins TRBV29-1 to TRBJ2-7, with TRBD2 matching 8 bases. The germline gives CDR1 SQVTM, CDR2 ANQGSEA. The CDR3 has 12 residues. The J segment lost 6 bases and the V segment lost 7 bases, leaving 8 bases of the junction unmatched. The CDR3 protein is CSAADAGGEQYF. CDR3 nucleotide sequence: TGCAGCGCCGCCGACGCGGGGGGCGAGCAGTACTTC.

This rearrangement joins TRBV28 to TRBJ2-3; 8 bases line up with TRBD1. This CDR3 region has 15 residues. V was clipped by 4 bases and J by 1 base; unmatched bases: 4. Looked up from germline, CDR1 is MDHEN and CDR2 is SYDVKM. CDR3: CASSSGQVRTDTQYF. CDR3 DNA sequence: TGTGCCAGCAGTTCGGGACAGGTCCGCACAGATACGCAGTATTTT.

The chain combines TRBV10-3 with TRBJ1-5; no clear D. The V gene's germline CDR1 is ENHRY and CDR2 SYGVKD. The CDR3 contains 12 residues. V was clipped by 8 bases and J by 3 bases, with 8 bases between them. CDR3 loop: CAIGPDNQPQHF. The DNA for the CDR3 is TGTGCCATCGGGCCTGACAATCAGCCCCAGCATTTT.

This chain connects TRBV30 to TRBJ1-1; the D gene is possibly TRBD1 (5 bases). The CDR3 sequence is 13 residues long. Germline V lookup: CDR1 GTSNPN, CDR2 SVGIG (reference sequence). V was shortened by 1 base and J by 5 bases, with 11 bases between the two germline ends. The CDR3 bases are TGTGCCTGGAGTGGCGGGGGACGGACTGAAGCTTTCTTT. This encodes CAWSGGGRTEAFF.

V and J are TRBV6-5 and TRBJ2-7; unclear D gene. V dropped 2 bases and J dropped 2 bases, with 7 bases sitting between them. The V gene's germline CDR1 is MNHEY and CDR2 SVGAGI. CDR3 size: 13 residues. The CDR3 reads CASSYGNPYEQYF. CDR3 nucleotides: TGTGCCAGCAGTTACGGCAACCCCTACGAGCAGTACTTC.

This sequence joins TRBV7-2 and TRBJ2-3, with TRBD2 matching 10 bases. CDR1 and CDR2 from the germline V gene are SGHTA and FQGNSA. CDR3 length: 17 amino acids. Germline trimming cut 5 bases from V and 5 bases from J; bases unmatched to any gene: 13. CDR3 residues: CASSLSQLAGEGDTQYF. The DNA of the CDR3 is TGTGCCAGCAGCCTATCTCAGCTAGCGGGGGAAGGAGATACGCAGTATTTT.

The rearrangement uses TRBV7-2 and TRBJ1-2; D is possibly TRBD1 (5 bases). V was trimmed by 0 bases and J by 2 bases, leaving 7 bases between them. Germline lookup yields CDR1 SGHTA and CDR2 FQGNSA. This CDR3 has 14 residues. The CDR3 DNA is TGTGCCAGCAGCTTAGCCGACAGAAACTATGGCTACACCTTC. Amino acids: CASSLADRNYGYTF.

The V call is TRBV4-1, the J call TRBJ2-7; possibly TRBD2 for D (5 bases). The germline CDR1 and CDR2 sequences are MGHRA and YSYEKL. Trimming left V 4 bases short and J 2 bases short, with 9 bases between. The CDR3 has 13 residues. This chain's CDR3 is CASSPAETYEQYF. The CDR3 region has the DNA TGCGCCAGCAGCCCAGCGGAAACCTACGAGCAGTACTTC.

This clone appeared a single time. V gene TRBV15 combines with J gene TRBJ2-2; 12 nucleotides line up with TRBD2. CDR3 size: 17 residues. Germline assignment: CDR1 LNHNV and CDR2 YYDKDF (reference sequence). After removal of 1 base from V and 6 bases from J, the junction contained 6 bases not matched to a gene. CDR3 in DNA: TGTGCCACCAGCAGAGTGCCTAGCGGGGGGGCCCCCGGGGAGCTGTTTTTT. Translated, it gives CATSRVPSGGAPGELFF.

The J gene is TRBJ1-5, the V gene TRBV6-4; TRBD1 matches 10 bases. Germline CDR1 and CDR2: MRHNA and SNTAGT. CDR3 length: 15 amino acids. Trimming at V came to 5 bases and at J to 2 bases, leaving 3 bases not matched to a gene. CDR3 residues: CASSLTGGGNQPQHF. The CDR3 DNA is TGTGCCAGCAGTTTGACAGGGGGCGGCAATCAGCCCCAGCATTTT.

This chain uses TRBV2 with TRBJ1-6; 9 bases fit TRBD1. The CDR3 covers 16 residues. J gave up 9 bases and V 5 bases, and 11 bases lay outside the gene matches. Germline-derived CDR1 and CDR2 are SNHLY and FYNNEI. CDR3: CASSHIRDRAISPLHF. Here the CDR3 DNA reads TGTGCCAGCAGTCATATTCGGGACAGGGCAATTTCACCCCTCCACTTT.

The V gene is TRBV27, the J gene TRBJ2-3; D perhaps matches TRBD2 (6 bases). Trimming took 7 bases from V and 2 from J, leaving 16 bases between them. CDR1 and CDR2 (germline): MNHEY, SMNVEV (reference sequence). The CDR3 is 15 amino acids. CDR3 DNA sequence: TGTGCCAGCAAACTGGGGGGAGCAACCACAGATACGCAGTATTTT. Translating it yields CASKLGGATTDTQYF.

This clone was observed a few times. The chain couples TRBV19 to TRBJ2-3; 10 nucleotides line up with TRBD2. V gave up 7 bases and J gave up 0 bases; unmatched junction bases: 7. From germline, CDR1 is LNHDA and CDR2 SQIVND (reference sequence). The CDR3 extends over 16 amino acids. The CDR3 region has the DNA TGTGCCAGTAAACTAGCGGGGTATTCTAGCACAGATACGCAGTATTTT. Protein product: CASKLAGYSSTDTQYF.

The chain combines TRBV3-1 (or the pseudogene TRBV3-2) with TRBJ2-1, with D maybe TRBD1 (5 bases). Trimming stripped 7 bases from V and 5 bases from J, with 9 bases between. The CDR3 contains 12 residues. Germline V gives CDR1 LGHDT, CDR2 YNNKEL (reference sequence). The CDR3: CASTRRDNEQFF. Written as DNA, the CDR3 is TGTGCCAGCACCCGCAGGGACAATGAGCAGTTCTTC.